The 10 T cell receptor beta chains listed next were all sequenced from one sample in a study of blood T cell repertoires in COVID-19. The data were produced by immunoSEQ multiplex PCR, yet TCRdb's version contains in-frame clones alone and is incomplete. The sample lists about 280,000 clones; 88% were seen once. Sequencing was performed on peripheral blood. These receptors were collected from a man younger than 35 with active or convalescent COVID-19.

The gene calls are TRBV6-5 and TRBJ1-1; 7 bases map to TRBD1. Per germline, CDR1 MNHEY and CDR2 SVGAGI. CDR3 length: 16 amino acids. V trimming: 0 bases; J trimming: 0 bases; junction bases outside the gene matches: 4. CDR3 nucleotides: TGTGCCAGCAGTTACTCGATTGGACAGGTGAACACTGAAGCTTTCTTT. Protein sequence: CASSYSIGQVNTEAFF.

This chain joins TRBV5-5 and TRBJ1-2; D gene unclear. The CDR3 contains 19 residues. Germline V gene data show CDR1 as SGHKS and CDR2 as YYEKEE (reference sequence). V gave up 2 bases and J gave up 4 bases, with 27 bases separating them. The CDR3 reads CASSFLVGDEFSGFYGYTF. Here the CDR3 DNA reads TGTGCCAGCAGCTTTCTGGTAGGAGACGAGTTTTCTGGTTTCTATGGCTACACCTTC.

The chain couples TRBV7-8 to TRBJ2-5; D might be TRBD1 (5 bases). V was clipped by 2 bases and J by 4 bases, with 11 bases between them. CDR3 length: 14 residues. Germline lookup yields CDR1 SGHVS and CDR2 FQNEAQ. As DNA, the CDR3 is TGTGCCAGCAGCTTACTGCAGGGTGGAGAGACCCAGTACTTC. Translated: CASSLLQGGETQYF.

The V gene is TRBV10-3, the J gene TRBJ1-1; no clear D. Germline CDR1 reads ENHRY; CDR2 reads SYGVKD. The CDR3 totals 13 residues. V lost 6 bases and J lost 3, with 11 bases in between. CDR3 nucleotide sequence: TGTGCCATCAGCCGTAGTATGGACACTGAAGCTTTCTTT. Its protein is CAISRSMDTEAFF.

The chain joins TRBV7-9 to TRBJ2-7; 7 bases align to TRBD1. V lost 5 bases, J lost 1 base, and 14 bases stayed unmatched. The CDR3 is made up of 17 amino acids. Germline CDR1 reads SEHNR; CDR2 reads FQNEAQ (reference sequence). The CDR3 sequence is CASSLRPGQSTSYEQYF. The CDR3 DNA follows: TGTGCCAGCAGCCTCAGACCGGGACAGTCCACTTCCTACGAGCAGTACTTC. Looking up the rest from reference TRBV7-9 and TRBJ2-7 gives the full variable domain: DTGVSQNPRHKITKRGQNVTFRCDPISEHNRLYWYRQTLGQGPEFLTYFQNEAQLEKSRLLSDRFSAERPKGSFSTLEIQRTEQGDSAMYLCASSLRPGQSTSYEQYFGPGTRLTVT.

J is TRBJ2-5 and V is TRBV4-1; 7 bases fit TRBD2. This CDR3 has 15 amino acids. Trimming removed 0 bases from V and 0 bases from J; junction bases left unmatched: 1. Germline CDR1 reads MGHRA; CDR2 reads YSYEKL. CDR3: CASSQDGTNQETQYF. The CDR3 nucleotides read TGCGCCAGCAGCCAAGATGGGACTAACCAAGAGACCCAGTACTTC.

The chain has TRBV2 and TRBJ1-5, with D tentatively TRBD1 (6 bases). The germline gives CDR1 SNHLY, CDR2 FYNNEI. Trimming took off 6 bases at V and 4 bases at J, with 10 bases between the two ends. CDR3 length: 13 residues. The DNA of the CDR3 is TGTGCCAGCAGGAGGACAGTGAATCAGCCCCAGCATTTT. Protein product: CASRRTVNQPQHF.

The chain recombines TRBV13 with TRBJ2-1; 7 bases agree with TRBD1. This CDR3 comprises 16 residues. The junction had 15 bases not matched to a gene; V was cut back by 5 bases and J by 8 bases. Germline CDR1 PRHDT, CDR2 FYEKMQ (reference sequence). CDR3 sequence: CASSTTGPVAFDEQFF. The CDR3 coding sequence is TGTGCCAGCAGCACGACAGGGCCTGTAGCGTTCGATGAGCAGTTCTTC.

The chain uses TRBV29-1 and TRBJ2-1, with D unclear. Per the germline V gene, CDR1 is SQVTM and CDR2 is ANQGSEA. CDR3 length equals 13 residues. Deletions cut 4 bases from V and 1 base from J, with 8 bases between. For the CDR3, the DNA is TGCAGCGTTGGGTTCAGGTCCTACAATGAGCAGTTCTTC. It codes for CSVGFRSYNEQFF.

The chain couples TRBV5-1 to TRBJ1-5; no clear D gene. Germline loops: CDR1 SGHRS, CDR2 YFSETQ. V lost 0 bases and J 2 bases, leaving 6 bases between the germline ends. The CDR3 spans 14 residues. The CDR3 DNA reads TGCGCCAGCAGCTTGGATTCGGGCAATCAGCCCCAGCATTTT. This codes for CASSLDSGNQPQHF.